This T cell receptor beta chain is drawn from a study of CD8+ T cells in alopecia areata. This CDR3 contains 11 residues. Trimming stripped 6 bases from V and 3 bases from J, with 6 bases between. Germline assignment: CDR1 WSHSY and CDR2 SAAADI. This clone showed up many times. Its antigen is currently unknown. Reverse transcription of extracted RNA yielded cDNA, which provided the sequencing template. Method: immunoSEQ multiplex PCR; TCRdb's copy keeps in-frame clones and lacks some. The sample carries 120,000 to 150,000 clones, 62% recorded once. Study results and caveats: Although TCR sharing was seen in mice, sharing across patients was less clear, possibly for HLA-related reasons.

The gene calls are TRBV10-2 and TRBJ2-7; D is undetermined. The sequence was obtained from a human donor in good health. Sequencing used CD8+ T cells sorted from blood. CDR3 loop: CASRASYEQYF. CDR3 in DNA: TGCGCCAGCAGGGCGAGCTACGAGCAGTACTTC.